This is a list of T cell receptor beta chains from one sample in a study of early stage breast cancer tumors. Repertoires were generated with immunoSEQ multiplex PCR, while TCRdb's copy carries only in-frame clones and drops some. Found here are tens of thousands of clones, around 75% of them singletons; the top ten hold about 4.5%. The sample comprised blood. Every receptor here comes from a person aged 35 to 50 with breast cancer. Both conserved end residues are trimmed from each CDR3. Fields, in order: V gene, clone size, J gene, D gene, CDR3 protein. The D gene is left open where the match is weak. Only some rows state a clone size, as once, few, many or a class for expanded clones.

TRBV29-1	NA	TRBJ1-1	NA	SVRRGVNTEAF
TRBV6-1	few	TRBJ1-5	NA	ASIGGSGNQPQH
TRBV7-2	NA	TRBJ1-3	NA	ASGTGILSGNTIY
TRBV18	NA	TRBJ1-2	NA	ASSPQQDYGYT
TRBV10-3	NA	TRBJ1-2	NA	AISEMTGPGARYT
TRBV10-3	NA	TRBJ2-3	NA	AISEPGAATDTQY
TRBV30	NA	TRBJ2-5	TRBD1	ASVAGTGVETQY
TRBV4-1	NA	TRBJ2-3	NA	ASSQFSTGAGTDTQY
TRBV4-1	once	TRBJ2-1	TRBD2	ASSQENPSGSDNEQF
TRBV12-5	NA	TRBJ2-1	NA	ASGPSIEYNEQF
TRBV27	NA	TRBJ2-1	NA	ASSFGGLEQF
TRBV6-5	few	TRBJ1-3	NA	ASRSSGNTIY
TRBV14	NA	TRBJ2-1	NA	ASSLKKGLRGNEQF
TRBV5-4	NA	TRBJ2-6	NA	ASSSGQNGANVLT
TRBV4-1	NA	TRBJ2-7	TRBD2	ASSQAVSSPGGQY